A single sample gave rise to the 32 T cell receptor beta chains below, sequenced in a study of blood T cells in healthy people across ages. Using a J-beta primer mix together with a sample-barcoded 5' primer, a second PCR was run for roughly 7 to 11 cycles. TCRdb re-called the 5' RACE reads with MiXCR, one entry per CDR3 protein. The data hold about 1,800,000 distinct CDR3 sequences, with 28% observed a single time. Sequencing used blood. The source of these receptors is a woman in her thirties in good health.

The chain carries TRBV2 and TRBJ2-1, with D uncertain. The CDR3 runs 17 residues. Germline V CDR1 and CDR2: SNHLY, FYNNEI. Trimming pared 3 bases from V and 5 bases from J, leaving 20 bases between. The CDR3 coding sequence is TGTGCCAGCAGTGACAGTTTGGGAAGGGAAGGAGACAATGAGCAGTTCTTC. Translating it yields CASSDSLGREGDNEQFF.

This clonotype has just a few counts. For the CDR3, the DNA is TGTGCCAGCAGCTTAGGCGGGAGGGCCGGCTCCTACGAGCAGTACTTC. Its protein is CASSLGGRAGSYEQYF. The chain is built from TRBV7-2 and TRBJ2-7, with TRBD2 matching over 9 bases. Trimming cost V 1 base and J 0 bases; bases outside gene matches: 4. The germline V gene has CDR1 SGHTA and CDR2 FQGNSA. This CDR3 spans 16 amino acids.

About this clonotype itself: Sequence at one end of the junction differs from germline and may be a read error. V is TRBV7-2 and J is TRBJ2-3; D is unclear. CDR3 length equals 13 residues. The germline V gene encodes CDR1 SGHTA and CDR2 FQGNSA. CDR3 sequence reads: CVSSPQTADTQYF. The CDR3 DNA is TGTGTCAGCAGCCCCCAGACTGCAGATACGCAGTATTTT. Supplemented by reference TRBV7-2 and TRBJ2-3, the full variable domain reads GAGVSQSPSNKVTEKGKDVELRCDPISGHTALYWYRQSLGQGLEFLIYFQGNSAPDKSGLPSDRFSAERTGGSVSTLTIQRTQQEDSAVYLCVSSPQTADTQYFGPGTRLTVL.

The chain has TRBV10-2 and TRBJ2-7, with 9 bases identical to TRBD2. The CDR3 consists of 15 residues. Germline CDR1 is WSHSY and CDR2 is SAAADI. The V and J ends lost 3 bases and 6 bases, in that order; junction bases with no gene match: 9. The CDR3 sequence: CASSDVAGELGEQYF. The CDR3 DNA reads TGCGCCAGCAGTGATGTAGCGGGAGAATTAGGCGAGCAGTACTTC.

Note on this clonotype: Relative to the germline gene, one junction end is altered; a read error may explain this. CDR3 protein: CATQTNLQETQDF. The CDR3 DNA reads as TGTGCCACTCAGACTAACCTCCAAGAGACCCAGGACTTC. The rearrangement joins TRBV6-6 to TRBJ2-5; a possible D gene is TRBD2 (5 bases). Germline-derived CDR1 and CDR2 are MNHNY and SVGAGI (reference sequence). The CDR3 has 13 amino acids.

The chain couples TRBV28 to TRBJ2-7; 8 nucleotides match TRBD2. The junction had 13 bases not matched to a gene; V was cut back by 6 bases and J by 0 bases. This CDR3 has 17 residues. Germline values: CDR1 MDHEN, CDR2 SYDVKM. The CDR3 DNA follows: TGTGCCAGCAGCCCTCCCCTGAGAGCGGGGGCCTCCTACGAGCAGTACTTC. Translation gives CASSPPLRAGASYEQYF. The full variable domain, completed using reference TRBV28 and TRBJ2-7, is DVKVTQSSRYLVKRTGEKVFLECVQDMDHENMFWYRQDPGLGLRLIYFSYDVKMKEKGDIPEGYSVSREKKERFSLILESASTNQTSMYLCASSPPLRAGASYEQYFGPGTRLTVT.

The V and J genes are TRBV29-1 and TRBJ2-1; the match to TRBD2 covers 15 bases. The CDR3 totals 18 residues. The germline V gene encodes CDR1 SQVTM and CDR2 ANQGSEA. V lost 7 bases to trimming and J lost 12 bases; unmatched junction nucleotides: 22. The CDR3 nucleotides read TGCAGCGGCAGTCAGGGACTAGCGGGAGGTTATAGGGGCAAGGGGCAGTTCTTC. Encoded protein: CSGSQGLAGGYRGKGQFF.

The J gene is TRBJ2-1, the V gene TRBV10-1; 11 positions match TRBD2. With 2 bases clipped from V and 9 bases from J, the junction kept 9 bases outside the gene matches. This CDR3 has 16 amino acids. From germline, CDR1 is WNHNN and CDR2 SYGVQD (reference sequence). The CDR3 spells CASSETSGGPRGEQFF. CDR3 DNA sequence: TGCGCCAGCAGTGAGACTAGCGGGGGCCCCCGTGGTGAGCAGTTCTTC.

The chain has TRBV20-1 and TRBJ2-2; 10 bases agree with TRBD2. CDR3 length: 14 amino acids. Germline values: CDR1 DFQATT, CDR2 SNEGSKA (reference sequence). Germline trimming cut 5 bases from V and 6 bases from J; bases unmatched to any gene: 6. CDR3 loop: CSALLAGVPGELFF. The CDR3 DNA follows: TGCAGTGCTCTCCTAGCGGGGGTCCCCGGGGAGCTGTTTTTT.

The chain carries TRBV6-5 and TRBJ2-4; 8 bases agree with TRBD2. The J call may be faulty, since TRBJ2-7 better matches the DNA end. The germline V gene has CDR1 MNHEY and CDR2 SVGAGI. This CDR3 comprises 15 residues. The CDR3 loop is CASSFGGRPTYEQYF. For the CDR3, the DNA is TGTGCCAGCAGTTTTGGCGGGAGGCCCACCTACGAGCAGTACTTC.

This rearrangement joins TRBV20-1 to TRBJ2-3; TRBD2 aligns across 8 bases. Trimming at V came to 3 bases and at J to 4 bases, leaving 9 bases not matched to a gene. This CDR3 has 15 residues. In germline, CDR1 is DFQATT, CDR2 SNEGSKA (reference sequence). The CDR3 nucleotides are TGCAGTGCTAGTGTCAGCGGGAGCGAGGCAGATACGCAGTATTTT. It translates to CSASVSGSEADTQYF.

This clonotype has just a few counts. V usage is TRBV25-1 and J usage is TRBJ2-3; tentatively, D is TRBD1 (7 bases). This CDR3 is 17 amino acids long. The ends were cut back, 8 bases at V and 1 base at J, with 22 bases in the middle. Per germline, CDR1 MGHDK and CDR2 SYGVNS. The CDR3 nucleotides are TGTGCCAGCGGGAGAATGACAGGGAGGAAAGGCACAGATACGCAGTATTTT. This translates into CASGRMTGRKGTDTQYF.

This clonotype has more than one count but fewer than ten. This sequence joins TRBV5-1 and TRBJ2-7; tentatively, D is TRBD1 (5 bases). The length of the CDR3 is 14 residues. Germline CDR1 SGHRS, CDR2 YFSETQ. V was cut by 4 bases and J by 3 bases, with 14 bases left in between. CDR3 loop: CASSIPTDSYEQYF. The CDR3 DNA reads TGCGCCAGCAGCATCCCGACAGACAGCTACGAGCAGTACTTC.

V and J are TRBV7-9 and TRBJ1-1; 7 nucleotides line up with TRBD1. Germline loops: CDR1 SEHNR, CDR2 FQNEAQ (reference sequence). Losses at the gene ends were 5 bases for V and 0 bases for J; bases not matched to a gene: 9. The CDR3 has 16 amino acids. The CDR3 region is CASSKHTGQLNTEAFF. The DNA of the CDR3 is TGTGCCAGCAGCAAACACACGGGACAGTTGAACACTGAAGCTTTCTTT.

This sequence joins TRBV2 and TRBJ1-1; D remains ambiguous. Germline V gene lookup returns CDR1 SNHLY and CDR2 FYNNEI. The germline V and J ends were trimmed by 7 bases and 3 bases, with 12 bases remaining between them. The CDR3 has 13 amino acids. DNA of the CDR3: TGTGCCAGCACCTTGGACGGGGACACTGAAGCTTTCTTT. This encodes CASTLDGDTEAFF.

V gene TRBV20-1 combines with J gene TRBJ2-7, with D possibly matching TRBD1 (5 bases). The CDR3 loop spans 14 amino acids. V gave up 2 bases and J gave up 0 bases, with 11 bases separating them. Germline assignment: CDR1 DFQATT and CDR2 SNEGSKA (reference sequence). The CDR3, as DNA: TGCAGTGCTAGATTCGCAGGGAACTCCTACGAGCAGTACTTC. Protein product: CSARFAGNSYEQYF.

This clonotype was seen many times. This chain uses TRBV7-6 with TRBJ2-5; the D is unclear. CDR1 and CDR2 from the germline V gene are SGHVS and FNYEAQ. The CDR3 runs 16 residues. V lost 1 base and J lost 1, with 13 bases in between. The CDR3 spells CASSLGFRALQETQYF. Here the CDR3 DNA reads TGTGCCAGCAGCTTAGGGTTTAGGGCCCTCCAAGAGACCCAGTACTTC.

The genes are TRBV4-1 and TRBJ2-7, with 10 bases matching TRBD2. The CDR3 runs 17 residues. Losses at the gene ends were 0 bases for V and 0 bases for J; bases not matched to a gene: 5. The germline CDR1 and CDR2 sequences are MGHRA and YSYEKL. CDR3 in amino acids: CASSQERAGGSSYEQYF. The CDR3 coding sequence is TGCGCCAGCAGCCAAGAGCGAGCGGGAGGGAGCTCCTACGAGCAGTACTTC.

CDR3 sequence: CASKGTGQGRTDTQYF. In DNA, the CDR3 is TGCGCCAGCAAGGGCACGGGACAGGGGAGGACAGATACGCAGTATTTT. The chain has TRBV5-1 and TRBJ2-3; 10 bases map to TRBD1. Germline V gene sequence: CDR1 SGHRS, CDR2 YFSETQ. With V trimmed by 6 bases and J by 3 bases, 10 bases remained unmatched. This CDR3 has 16 amino acids.

This sequence joins TRBV20-1 and TRBJ1-2, with TRBD1 matching over 9 bases. The CDR3 has 14 amino acids. Germline V lookup: CDR1 DFQATT, CDR2 SNEGSKA (reference sequence). J was trimmed by 8 bases and V by 3 bases; bases with no gene match: 10. The CDR3 DNA is TGCAGTGCTAGTTCCAAGGGACAGGGAAAAGGCTACACCTTC. Its protein is CSASSKGQGKGYTF.

The CDR3 loop reads CASSFAPPTDEQFF. The DNA for the CDR3 is TGTGCCAGCAGCTTTGCGCCTCCGACGGATGAGCAGTTCTTC. This chain connects TRBV7-2 to TRBJ2-1; D remains unclear. Germline V lookup: CDR1 SGHTA, CDR2 FQGNSA. Trimming pared 3 bases from V and 8 bases from J, leaving 14 bases between. This CDR3 has 14 residues.

The table lists this clonotype with a few counts. This chain joins TRBV20-1 and TRBJ2-3; perhaps TRBD2 as D (6 bases). The germline V and J ends were trimmed by 3 bases and 4 bases, with 11 bases remaining between them. Germline CDR1 is DFQATT and CDR2 is SNEGSKA (reference sequence). The CDR3 is 13 residues long. CDR3 DNA sequence: TGCAGTGCTAGCAGCGGGTTCGCAGATACGCAGTATTTT. Its translation: CSASSGFADTQYF.

Worth noting for this clonotype: A read error may explain this, as a much larger clone is one base away. The V gene is TRBV6-5, the J gene TRBJ2-7, with D possibly being TRBD1 or TRBD2 (5 bases each). Per the germline V gene, CDR1 is MNHEY and CDR2 is SVGAGI. This CDR3 is 16 amino acids long. Written as DNA, the CDR3 is TGTGCCAGCAGTTGGGGGACCCAGGGATCCCCCTACGAGCGGTACTTC. Translation: CASSWGTQGSPYERYF.

This clonotype was seen ten or more times. This sequence joins TRBV24-1 and TRBJ2-1; 13 positions match TRBD2. The CDR3 has 17 amino acids. Germline V gene sequence: CDR1 KGHDR, CDR2 SFDVKD. Trimming took 3 bases from V and 5 from J; bases not matched to a gene: 6. The CDR3 sequence: CATSDPTSGRKNNEQFF. The CDR3 DNA reads TGTGCCACCAGTGATCCGACTAGCGGGAGGAAAAACAATGAGCAGTTCTTC.

This clonotype was seen only a few times. Germline is not matched at one junction end, which may reflect a read error. This chain uses TRBV4-2 with TRBJ2-2, with TRBD1 matching over 8 bases. CDR1 and CDR2 from the germline V gene are LGHNA and YNFKEQ. The CDR3 length is 17 residues. As DNA, the CDR3 is TGTGCCAGCAGCCAGGACGAGACAGGGGTCAACACCGGGGAGTTGTTTTTT. Protein sequence: CASSQDETGVNTGELFF.

The rearrangement uses TRBV14 and TRBJ2-3; the D gene is possibly TRBD2 (5 bases). The V gene's germline CDR1 is SGHDN and CDR2 FVKESK. This CDR3 has 16 amino acids. Trimming stripped 1 base from V and 4 bases from J, with 15 bases between. This chain's CDR3 is CASSQGVLGKADTQYF. The CDR3 DNA follows: TGTGCCAGCAGCCAAGGCGTACTAGGTAAAGCAGATACGCAGTATTTT. Full variable domain (remainder filled in from reference TRBV14 and TRBJ2-3): EAGVTQFPSHSVIEKGQTVTLRCDPISGHDNLYWYRRVMGKEIKFLLHFVKESKQDESGMPNNRFLAERTGGTYSTLKVQPAELEDSGVYFCASSQGVLGKADTQYFGPGTRLTVL.

The V call is TRBV7-2, the J call TRBJ1-2; 7 bases are shared with TRBD1. This CDR3 spans 14 amino acids. Germline assignment: CDR1 SGHTA and CDR2 FQGNSA. Unmatched junction bases numbered 9, after V lost 5 bases and J lost 6 bases. The chain's CDR3 is CASSERGRVNGYTF. The CDR3 DNA reads TGTGCCAGCAGCGAGAGGGGGCGAGTGAATGGCTACACCTTC. Using reference TRBV7-2 and TRBJ1-2 for the parts outside the CDR3, the full variable domain is GAGVSQSPSNKVTEKGKDVELRCDPISGHTALYWYRQSLGQGLEFLIYFQGNSAPDKSGLPSDRFSAERTGGSVSTLTIQRTQQEDSAVYLCASSERGRVNGYTFGSGTRLTVV.

The chain joins TRBV20-1 to TRBJ2-7; 8 nucleotides align to TRBD2. The V segment lost 6 bases and the J segment 0 bases; nucleotides outside the gene matches: 7. The CDR3 length is 14 residues. Germline V gene sequence: CDR1 DFQATT, CDR2 SNEGSKA (reference sequence). CDR3 protein: CSARLALSSYEQYF. The CDR3 DNA reads as TGCAGTGCCAGACTAGCGCTTAGCTCCTACGAGCAGTACTTC.

There are a few counts of this clonotype. This chain links TRBV6-2 or TRBV6-3 with TRBJ2-1; D not certain. The CDR3 runs to 14 residues. Germline loops: CDR1 MNHEY, CDR2 SVGEGT. Trimming took off 2 bases at V and 9 bases at J, with 14 bases between the two ends. The CDR3 is CASSYGPRRTEQFF. The DNA for the CDR3 is TGTGCCAGCAGTTACGGTCCGAGGCGGACTGAGCAGTTCTTC.

This clonotype showed up just a few times. The chain couples TRBV6-5 to TRBJ1-1; the D gene is possibly TRBD1 (5 bases). CDR1 and CDR2 from the germline V gene are MNHEY and SVGAGI. Trimming removed 3 bases at V and 6 bases at J, with 11 bases between. The CDR3 spans 13 residues. CDR3 amino acids: CASSYGGWAEAFF. For the CDR3, the DNA is TGTGCCAGCAGTTATGGGGGGTGGGCTGAAGCTTTCTTT.

The gene calls are TRBV20-1 and TRBJ2-1; 14 bases are a match to TRBD2. The CDR3 has 14 amino acids. The J segment lost 9 bases and the V segment lost 5 bases, leaving 6 bases of the junction unmatched. The germline CDR1 and CDR2 sequences are DFQATT and SNEGSKA (reference sequence). The CDR3 DNA follows: TGCAGTGCTGGAAGACTAGCGGGAGGGGGTGAGCAGTTCTTC. Its translation: CSAGRLAGGGEQFF.

This clonotype was seen more than once but under ten times. The V call is TRBV6-4, the J call TRBJ1-2; maybe TRBD1 (6 bases). This CDR3 region has 15 residues. Deletions cut 5 bases from V and 4 bases from J, with 17 bases between. Germline lookup yields CDR1 MRHNA and CDR2 SNTAGT. The DNA for the CDR3 is TGTGCCAGCAGTCCTCTCCACAGGGAGCCCTATGGCTACACCTTC. Translated, it gives CASSPLHREPYGYTF.